These 16 T cell receptor beta chains originate from one sample sequenced in a study of blood T cell repertoires in COVID-19. TCRdb keeps only in-frame clones here, not all; method: immunoSEQ multiplex PCR. The sample lists around 150,000 clones; 80% to 90% were seen once. Sequencing was carried out using PBMCs or T cells enriched from blood (not recorded which). The receptors derive from a woman between 45 and 65 years old with acute COVID-19.

The CDR3 loop is CASSVAVFTDTQYF. In DNA form, the CDR3 reads TGCGCCAGCAGCGTAGCAGTCTTCACAGATACGCAGTATTTT. This chain uses TRBV5-1 with TRBJ2-3; D gene ambiguous. The CDR3 totals 14 residues. CDR1 SGHRS and CDR2 YFSETQ come from the germline V gene. V lost 4 bases to trimming and J lost 2 bases, with 11 bases between them. The full variable domain, completed using reference TRBV5-1 and TRBJ2-3, is KAGVTQTPRYLIKTRGQQVTLSCSPISGHRSVSWYQQTPGQGLQFLFEYFSETQRNKGNFPGRFSGRQFSNSRSEMNVSTLELGDSALYLCASSVAVFTDTQYFGPGTRLTVL.

The genes are TRBV19 and TRBJ2-3; D possibly corresponds to TRBD2 (5 bases). Germline V lookup: CDR1 LNHDA, CDR2 SQIVND (reference sequence). The V end was cut by 7 bases, the J end by 1 base, with 15 bases between. CDR3 length: 15 amino acids. This CDR3 reads CASKPGEWGTDTQYF. CDR3 coding DNA: TGTGCCAGTAAGCCCGGGGAGTGGGGCACAGATACGCAGTATTTT.

This clone has only one observation. The V and J genes are TRBV10-3 and TRBJ2-6; 10 bases fit TRBD1. Germline lookup yields CDR1 ENHRY and CDR2 SYGVKD. This CDR3 has 18 residues. The junction had 10 bases not matched to a gene; V was cut back by 7 bases and J by 1 base. CDR3 sequence (DNA): TGTGCCATCAAGAGCTCCGGGACAGGGGCATCTGGGGCCAACGTCCTGACTTTC. Amino acids: CAIKSSGTGASGANVLTF.

This chain connects TRBV7-2 to TRBJ2-5; 8 nucleotides align to TRBD2. The germline V gene encodes CDR1 SGHTA and CDR2 FQGNSA. The CDR3 sequence is 15 residues long. With 6 bases clipped from V and 3 bases from J, the junction kept 9 bases outside the gene matches. The CDR3 sequence is CASSFPGTREETQYF. The DNA of the CDR3 is TGTGCCAGCAGTTTTCCCGGGACTAGAGAAGAGACCCAGTACTTC.

The chain employs TRBV3-1 (or the pseudogene TRBV3-2) and TRBJ1-6; 9 nucleotides line up with TRBD1. After removal of 4 bases from V and 8 bases from J, the junction contained 6 bases not matched to a gene. The germline V gene encodes CDR1 LGHDT and CDR2 YNNKEL (reference sequence). The CDR3 totals 15 residues. The CDR3 coding sequence is TGTGCCAGCAGCCCCGGGGGACAGGGCTATTCACCCCTCCACTTT. It yields the protein CASSPGGQGYSPLHF.

The V call is TRBV11-3, the J call TRBJ2-7; D is possibly TRBD2 (5 bases). The CDR3 contains 15 residues. Germline V CDR1 and CDR2: SGHNT, YENEEA. V gave up 3 bases and J gave up 1 base, with 13 bases separating them. CDR3 DNA: TGTGCCAGCAGCTTCCGGGGTACGGGTTCCTACGAGCAGTACTTC. Protein product: CASSFRGTGSYEQYF. Using reference TRBV11-3 and TRBJ2-7 for the parts outside the CDR3, the full variable domain is EAGVVQSPRYKIIEKKQPVAFWCNPISGHNTLYWYLQNLGQGPELLIRYENEEAVDDSQLPKDRFSAERLKGVDSTLKIQPAELGDSAVYLCASSFRGTGSYEQYFGPGTRLTVT.

This clone appeared a few times. This chain joins TRBV6-2 or TRBV6-3 and TRBJ2-6; D gene ambiguous. Germline V gene lookup returns CDR1 MNHEY and CDR2 SVGEGT. This CDR3 has 15 amino acids. Trimming cost V 1 base and J 0 bases, with 4 bases left between them. The CDR3 DNA reads TGTGCCAGCAGTTACTTCGGCTCTGGGGCCAACGTCCTGACTTTC. It translates to CASSYFGSGANVLTF.

The chain couples TRBV27 to TRBJ1-1; maybe TRBD1 (6 bases). Germline lookup yields CDR1 MNHEY and CDR2 SMNVEV (reference sequence). This CDR3 spans 13 amino acids. V was clipped by 5 bases and J by 6 bases, with 13 bases between them. CDR3 DNA: TGTGCCAGCAGTCAAGACAGGTCAGCTGAAGCTTTCTTT. Its protein is CASSQDRSAEAFF.

The chain joins TRBV9 to TRBJ1-2; 8 positions match TRBD1. V gave up 4 bases and J gave up 5 bases; unmatched junction bases: 4. This CDR3 contains 13 residues. Germline values: CDR1 SGDLS, CDR2 YYNGEE. The CDR3 coding sequence is TGTGCCAGCAGCCTGGACAGGGCTTATGGCTACACCTTC. It codes for CASSLDRAYGYTF.

The chain joins TRBV11-2 to TRBJ2-7, with 7 bases matching TRBD2. Germline V gives CDR1 SGHAT, CDR2 FQNNGV. The CDR3 has 13 residues. With V trimmed by 0 bases and J by 6 bases, 2 bases remained unmatched. The CDR3 is CASSLEGGSEQYF. CDR3 coding DNA: TGTGCCAGCAGCTTAGAGGGAGGGTCCGAGCAGTACTTC.

The chain joins TRBV5-1 to TRBJ2-1, with 9 bases matching TRBD1. J gave up 10 bases and V 3 bases, and 17 bases lay outside the gene matches. CDR3 length equals 17 residues. CDR1 and CDR2 (germline): SGHRS, YFSETQ. The CDR3 bases are TGCGCCAGCAGCTCACCCAGGGGGGACAGGGTAGCAGGGGAGCAGTTCTTC. Residues: CASSSPRGDRVAGEQFF.

The rearrangement links TRBV4-2 to TRBJ2-1, with TRBD2 identical over 9 bases. The germline CDR1 and CDR2 sequences are LGHNA and YNFKEQ. There are 17 residues in the CDR3. Trimming took 0 bases from V and 5 from J; bases not matched to a gene: 8. CDR3 DNA: TGTGCCAGCAGCCAAGAAGGGAGCGGGAGGCGACACAATGAGCAGTTCTTC. This sequence encodes CASSQEGSGRRHNEQFF.

The rearrangement uses TRBV5-1 and TRBJ2-6, with a tentative D call TRBD1 (5 bases). V shed 5 bases and J shed 0 bases, with 9 bases lying between them. Per the germline V gene, CDR1 is SGHRS and CDR2 is YFSETQ. This CDR3 is built from 15 residues. The CDR3 bases are TGCGCCAGCAGAGCAGGGTTCTCTGGGGCCAACGTCCTGACTTTC. This codes for CASRAGFSGANVLTF.

The genes are TRBV19 and TRBJ2-7; 11 nucleotides align to TRBD1. V shed 6 bases, J shed 4 bases, and the junction held 11 bases outside the gene matches. This CDR3 spans 16 amino acids. Germline assignment: CDR1 LNHDA and CDR2 SQIVND (reference sequence). The CDR3 loop is CASRTGTGGRSYEQYF. The CDR3 DNA reads TGTGCCAGTAGAACCGGGACAGGGGGAAGATCGTACGAGCAGTACTTC.

The rearrangement joins TRBV7-3 to TRBJ2-2; D unclear. The CDR3 is 13 residues long. V was trimmed by 3 bases and J by 6 bases, leaving 8 bases between them. In germline, CDR1 is SGHTA, CDR2 FQGTGA. The CDR3 loop is CASSLSFPGELFF. The DNA of the CDR3 is TGTGCCAGCAGCTTGAGCTTCCCCGGGGAGCTGTTTTTT.

This clone was recorded only once. The chain is built from TRBV2 and TRBJ1-6; a possible D gene is TRBD1 (5 bases). Germline loops: CDR1 SNHLY, CDR2 FYNNEI. The ends were cut back, 4 bases at V and 7 bases at J, with 11 bases in the middle. The CDR3 spans 14 residues. The chain's CDR3 is CASSADSVNSPLHF. In nucleotides, the CDR3 is TGTGCCAGCAGTGCCGACAGCGTAAATTCACCCCTCCACTTT. The variable domain in full, completed from reference TRBV2 and TRBJ1-6, reads EPEVTQTPSHQVTQMGQEVILRCVPISNHLYFYWYRQILGQKVEFLVSFYNNEISEKSEIFDDQFSVERPDGSNFTLKIRSTKLEDSAMYFCASSADSVNSPLHFGNGTRLTVT.